Listed here is a single T cell receptor beta chain. Blood samples were obtained at baseline, cycle 4 day 1, and cycle 7 day 1. This record comes from a study of OX40 agonist ivuxolimab in advanced cancers. Study details: Patients' therapy was ivuxolimab, an antibody that acts as an agonist of OX40 (CD134). In three patients, partial responses were observed, one with hepatocellular carcinoma and two with cutaneous melanoma.

The table came from immunoSEQ multiplex PCR; TCRdb's copy has only in-frame clones and leaves some out. Among 70,000 or so clones, roughly 85% were seen once, and the ten largest hold approximately 10%. This CDR3 region has 11 residues. Germline-derived CDR1 and CDR2 are MGHDK and SYGVNS. The ends were cut back, 6 bases at V and 10 bases at J, with 12 bases in the middle. This rearrangement joins TRBV25-1 to TRBJ1-1; D is ambiguous. This sequence originates from an adult with an advanced solid tumor such as melanoma, head and neck, liver or kidney cancer. Sequenced here: CD4+ or CD8+ T cells sorted from blood, sampled in a trial of the OX40 agonist ivuxolimab. The CDR3 here is CASREDGRAFF. DNA of the CDR3: TGTGCCAGCAGAGAGGACGGCAGAGCTTTCTTT. Full variable domain (rest looked up from reference TRBV25-1 and TRBJ1-1): EADIYQTPRYLVIGTGKKITLECSQTMGHDKMYWYQQDPGMELHLIHYSYGVNSTEKGDLSSESTVSRIRTEHFPLTLESARPSHTSQYLCASREDGRAFFGQGTRLTVV.